Listed below are T cell receptor beta chains from one sample, sequenced in a study of shared clonotypes between healthy human individuals. Sequenced by immunoSEQ multiplex PCR; TCRdb stores in-frame clones only, minus some. The sample includes 2 million to 2.5 million clones, 95% of them seen just once. The sample was naive CD4+ T cells sorted from blood. These receptors originate from a man between 18 and 35 years old in good health. The CDR3 runs from the conserved cysteine through the conserved F or W. A D gene is named only where the DNA matches it firmly. Size values are once, few and many counts, or a class for expanded clones, and some rows have none.

CDR3 protein | CDR3 DNA | V gene | clone size | J gene | D gene
CASSLVPGEAAKETQYF | TGTGCCAGCAGCTTAGTACCGGGGGAGGCCGCTAAAGAGACCCAGTACTTC | TRBV7-2 | NA | TRBJ2-5 | NA
CASSVGGYEQYF | TGTGCCAGCAGTGTTGGAGGCTACGAGCAGTACTTC | TRBV2 | NA | TRBJ2-7 | NA
CASSQDQGVQTQYF | TGCGCCAGCAGCCAAGATCAAGGGGTGCAGACCCAGTACTTC | TRBV4-3 | NA | TRBJ2-5 | NA
CASSPPAGQGHQPQHF | TGTGCCAGCAGTCCACCCGCCGGACAGGGGCATCAGCCCCAGCATTTT | TRBV28 | NA | TRBJ1-5 | TRBD1
CASSSRDTGELFF | TGTGCCAGCAGCTCAAGGGATACCGGGGAGCTGTTTTTT | TRBV7-9 | NA | TRBJ2-2 | NA
CASSLGSSTEAFF | TGTGCCAGCAGCTTGGGCTCGAGTACTGAAGCTTTCTTT | TRBV7-9 | NA | TRBJ1-1 | NA
CASSLISGRPGEQYF | TGTGCCAGCAGCTTAATAAGCGGGAGGCCCGGGGAGCAGTACTTC | TRBV11-2 | NA | TRBJ2-7 | TRBD2
CASTSGYSPLHF | TGTGCCAGCACTTCGGGTTATTCACCCCTCCACTTT | TRBV27 | NA | TRBJ1-6 | NA
CASSLDLPGDYGYTF | TGTGCCAGCAGCTTAGATCTCCCGGGAGACTATGGCTACACCTTC | TRBV11-2 | NA | TRBJ1-2 | NA
CASSSDGETQYF | TGCGCCAGCAGCTCAGACGGAGAGACCCAGTACTTC | TRBV4-1 | NA | TRBJ2-5 | NA
CASSAGNTGELFF | TGTGCCAGCAGTGCCGGGAACACCGGGGAGCTGTTTTTT | TRBV6-4 | few | TRBJ2-2 | NA
CASGQGGWGNQPQHF | TGTGCCAGCGGACAGGGGGGCTGGGGGAATCAGCCCCAGCATTTT | TRBV2 | NA | TRBJ1-5 | TRBD1
CASSRGQGATYEQYF | TGTGCCAGCAGCCGAGGACAGGGGGCCACCTACGAGCAGTACTTC | TRBV7-2 | NA | TRBJ2-7 | TRBD1
CASSYPGQDIFEQFF | TGTGCCAGCTCGTACCCGGGACAGGATATCTTTGAGCAGTTCTTC | TRBV18 | NA | TRBJ2-1 | TRBD1
CASSSDRANEQFF | TGCGCCAGCAGCTCGGACAGGGCCAATGAGCAGTTCTTC | TRBV5-1 | few | TRBJ2-1 | TRBD1
CASSRLAGDFYNEQFF | TGTGCCAGCAGCCGACTAGCGGGGGATTTCTACAATGAGCAGTTCTTC | TRBV21-1 | NA | TRBJ2-1 | NA
CASSPTRATYNEQFF | TGCGCCAGCAGCCCGACCCGGGCGACCTACAATGAGCAGTTCTTC | TRBV5-1 | once | TRBJ2-1 | NA
CASSLSRIGYTF | TGTGCCAGCAGTTTATCAAGGATCGGCTACACCTTC | TRBV28 | NA | TRBJ1-2 | NA
CAWSRDSHGYTF | TGTGCCTGGAGTAGGGACAGCCATGGCTACACCTTC | TRBV30 | NA | TRBJ1-2 | TRBD1
CASSRDRAGGYTF | TGTGCCAGCAGCCGGGACAGGGCTGGCGGCTACACCTTC | TRBV6-5 | few | TRBJ1-2 | TRBD1
CASSTPWGPQNIQYF | TGTGCCAGCAGTACCCCCTGGGGCCCCCAAAACATTCAGTACTTC | TRBV28 | NA | TRBJ2-4 | NA
CASSLYRGVWPYGYTF | TGTGCCAGCAGCTTGTACAGGGGTGTATGGCCCTATGGCTACACCTTC | TRBV5-5 | NA | TRBJ1-2 | TRBD1
CASSQEGGRGYTF | TGTGCCAGCAGCCAGGAGGGCGGGAGGGGCTACACCTTC | TRBV5-4 | NA | TRBJ1-2 | NA
CSATYMKGYTF | TGCAGTGCAACCTACATGAAGGGCTACACCTTC | TRBV20-1 | NA | TRBJ1-2 | NA
CASSLVLAGGLSYNEQFF | TGTGCCAGCAGCTTGGTACTAGCGGGGGGCCTCTCCTACAATGAGCAGTTCTTC | TRBV5-6 | NA | TRBJ2-1 | TRBD2
CASSLGLAGPSYEQYF | TGTGCCAGCAGCTTGGGACTAGCGGGGCCCTCCTACGAGCAGTACTTC | TRBV9 | NA | TRBJ2-7 | TRBD2
CASSSGLAADTQYF | TGCGCCAGCAGCTCGGGACTAGCAGCAGATACGCAGTATTTT | TRBV5-1 | NA | TRBJ2-3 | TRBD2
CASSIGGGQYEQYF | TGTGCCAGTAGTATAGGCGGGGGCCAGTACGAGCAGTACTTC | TRBV19 | NA | TRBJ2-7 | NA
CASSLGGAGGTDTQYF | TGCGCCAGCAGCTTGGGGGGTGCAGGAGGCACAGATACGCAGTATTTT | TRBV5-1 | NA | TRBJ2-3 | NA
CASSLAAGSNQPQHF | TGTGCCAGCAGCTTGGCAGCCGGGAGCAATCAGCCCCAGCATTTT | TRBV7-9 | NA | TRBJ1-5 | NA
CASSPGLAGGTSPEQYF | TGTGCCAGCTCACCCGGACTAGCGGGAGGAACCTCTCCGGAGCAGTACTTC | TRBV18 | NA | TRBJ2-7 | TRBD2
CASSDSGTGVELYEQYF | TGTGCCAGCAGTGACTCCGGGACAGGGGTAGAACTCTACGAGCAGTACTTC | TRBV6-4 | NA | TRBJ2-7 | TRBD1
CASSRTGIGELFF | TGTGCCAGCAGCCGGACAGGGATCGGAGAGCTGTTTTTT | TRBV5-6 | once | TRBJ2-2 | TRBD1